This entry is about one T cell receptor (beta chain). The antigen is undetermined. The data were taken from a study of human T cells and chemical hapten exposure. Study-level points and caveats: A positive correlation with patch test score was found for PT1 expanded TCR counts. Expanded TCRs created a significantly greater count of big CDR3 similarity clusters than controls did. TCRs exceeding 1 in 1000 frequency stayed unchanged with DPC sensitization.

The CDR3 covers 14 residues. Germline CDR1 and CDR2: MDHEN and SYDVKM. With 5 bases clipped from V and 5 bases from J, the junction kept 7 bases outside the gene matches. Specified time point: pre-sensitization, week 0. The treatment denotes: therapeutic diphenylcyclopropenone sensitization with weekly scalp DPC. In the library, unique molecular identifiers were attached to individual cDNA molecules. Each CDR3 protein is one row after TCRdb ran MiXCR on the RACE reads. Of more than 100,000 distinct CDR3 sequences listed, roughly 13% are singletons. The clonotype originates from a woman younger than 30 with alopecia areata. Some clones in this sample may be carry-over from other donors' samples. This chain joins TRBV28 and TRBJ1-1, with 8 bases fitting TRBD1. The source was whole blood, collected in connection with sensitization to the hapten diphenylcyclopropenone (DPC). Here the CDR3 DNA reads TGTGCCAGCAGTGCTAGACAGGGGAGGACTGAAGCTTTCTTT. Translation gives CASSARQGRTEAFF.